The 18 T cell receptor beta chains below were found in one sample sequenced in a study of T cells after yellow fever vaccination. One entry per CDR3 protein results from TCRdb running MiXCR on the 5' RACE reads. The repertoire holds around 250,000 distinct CDR3 sequences, with 6.9% as singletons. The sequenced sample was CD4+ T cells sorted from PBMCs, obtained 15 days after the yellow fever booster vaccination. These receptors were collected from a man between 25 and 39 years old who received the YFV17D yellow fever vaccine.

In this sample, this clonotype turned up many times. The CDR3, as DNA: TGTGCCAGCAGTTTATCTAAAGGAAGGCGGGCTGAGGGGAATGAGCAGTTCTTC. This translates into CASSLSKGRRAEGNEQFF. The gene calls are TRBV28 and TRBJ2-1; D tentatively fits TRBD1 or TRBD2 (5 bases each). Deletions cut 1 base from V and 7 bases from J, with 23 bases between. The CDR3 sequence is 18 residues long. Germline V gene data show CDR1 as MDHEN and CDR2 as SYDVKM.

This clonotype was seen only a few times. CDR3 loop: CASRSPRGLAGGNEQFF. CDR3 nucleotides: TGTGCCAGCAGGAGCCCTCGGGGACTAGCGGGAGGCAATGAGCAGTTCTTC. The genes are TRBV27 and TRBJ2-1, with 15 bases identical to TRBD2. Germline lookup yields CDR1 MNHEY and CDR2 SMNVEV (reference sequence). The CDR3 sequence is 17 residues long. V gave up 6 bases and J gave up 6 bases; unmatched junction bases: 9.

This clonotype was detected many times. The genes are TRBV5-1 and TRBJ2-3; no clear D gene. CDR3 length: 14 residues. CDR1 SGHRS and CDR2 YFSETQ come from the germline V gene. Trimming removed 0 bases at V and 4 bases at J, with 9 bases between. In DNA form, the CDR3 reads TGCGCCAGCAGCTTGGCGGTGGCTCCAGATACGCAGTATTTT. It encodes CASSLAVAPDTQYF.

This clonotype was observed a few times. This sequence joins TRBV6-5 and TRBJ1-2; no reliable D call. Germline V gives CDR1 MNHEY, CDR2 SVGAGI. V dropped 8 bases and J dropped 7 bases, with 14 bases sitting between them. The CDR3 consists of 12 residues. CDR3 sequence reads: CASAQFWAGYTF. In DNA, the CDR3 is TGTGCCAGCGCCCAGTTTTGGGCTGGCTACACCTTC.

The chain joins TRBV29-1 to TRBJ2-7, with a weak D call TRBD2 (6 bases). V was clipped by 6 bases and J by 3 bases, with 12 bases between them. This CDR3 contains 12 residues. Germline CDR1 is SQVTM and CDR2 is ANQGSEA. The CDR3 is CSVGGTNYEQYF. DNA for the CDR3: TGCAGCGTCGGCGGGACCAACTACGAGCAGTACTTC.

The sample holds a few counts of this clonotype. CDR3 loop: CASSPERSDTQYF. Written as DNA, the CDR3 is TGTGCCAGCAGCCCAGAGCGGTCAGATACGCAGTATTTT. The V call is TRBV6-4, the J call TRBJ2-3; D might be TRBD2 (5 bases). The germline CDR1 and CDR2 sequences are MRHNA and SNTAGT. The CDR3 is made up of 13 amino acids. The V and J ends lost 6 bases and 4 bases respectively, with 11 bases between them.

This clonotype was detected ten times or more. The chain couples TRBV7-8 to TRBJ1-4; weak D call: TRBD1 (5 bases). The CDR3 runs to 14 residues. Germline V lookup: CDR1 SGHVS, CDR2 FQNEAQ. V dropped 5 bases and J dropped 7 bases, with 14 bases sitting between them. CDR3 sequence: CASSPGFGGEKLFF. Written as DNA, the CDR3 is TGTGCCAGCAGCCCCGGCTTTGGGGGTGAAAAACTGTTTTTT.

This sequence joins TRBV18 and TRBJ1-2; D gene uncertain. This CDR3 contains 14 residues. The V end lost 1 base, the J end lost 2 bases, and 8 bases lay between the germline ends. In germline, CDR1 is KGHSH, CDR2 LQKENI. The CDR3 region has the DNA TGTGCCAGCTCACCACAGGAGCGAAACTATGGCTACACCTTC. Translated, it gives CASSPQERNYGYTF.

This clonotype was seen more than once but under ten times. J is TRBJ1-2 and V is TRBV4-3, with unresolved D. Per the germline V gene, CDR1 is LGHNA and CDR2 is YSLEER. Trimming pared 3 bases from V and 2 bases from J, leaving 10 bases between. This CDR3 has 14 amino acids. CDR3 amino acids: CASSHGDTNYGYTF. Written as DNA, the CDR3 is TGCGCCAGCAGCCACGGAGACACCAACTATGGCTACACCTTC.

In its sample, this clonotype was seen many times. V usage is TRBV5-1 and J usage is TRBJ2-5; TRBD1 is a possible D gene (5 bases). Looked up from germline, CDR1 is SGHRS and CDR2 is YFSETQ. Between the trimmed V and J ends, which lost 2 bases and 2 bases, there was a span of 10 bases. The CDR3 spans 14 residues. CDR3 residues: CASSFNRNQETQYF. CDR3 coding DNA: TGCGCCAGCAGCTTTAACAGGAATCAAGAGACCCAGTACTTC.

This clonotype was observed a few times. The V and J genes are TRBV20-1 and TRBJ1-3; weak D call: TRBD1 (6 bases). V gave up 3 bases and J gave up 1 base, with 10 bases separating them. Germline assignment: CDR1 DFQATT and CDR2 SNEGSKA (reference sequence). The CDR3 runs 14 residues. The CDR3 nucleotides are TGCAGTGCTAGCAGGGGTGCGTCTGGAAACACCATATATTTT. This codes for CSASRGASGNTIYF.

This clonotype was counted ten times or more. This chain joins TRBV12-3 or TRBV12-4 and TRBJ2-7; D not certain. V was trimmed by 4 bases and J by 4 bases, leaving 8 bases between them. This CDR3 region has 12 residues. CDR3 sequence: CASSSSRYEQYF. The CDR3 coding sequence is TGTGCCAGCAGTTCCAGCCGATACGAGCAGTACTTC.

This clonotype was detected a few times. V usage is TRBV7-8 and J usage is TRBJ1-5; D possibly corresponds to TRBD1 (6 bases). The CDR3 length is 18 residues. V was clipped by 3 bases and J by 7 bases, with 25 bases between them. Germline V gene sequence: CDR1 SGHVS, CDR2 FQNEAQ. For the CDR3, the DNA is TGTGCCAGCAGCTTCGAAGGGGTCGCAGGGGTTCGTGGGCAGCCCCAGCATTTT. Protein product: CASSFEGVAGVRGQPQHF.

This clonotype was seen at least ten times. J is TRBJ2-7 and V is TRBV4-3; 16 bases match TRBD2. With 0 bases clipped from V and 3 bases from J, the junction kept 20 bases outside the gene matches. The CDR3 totals 23 residues. Germline CDR1 reads LGHNA; CDR2 reads YSLEER. This chain's CDR3 is CASSQDALGTSGRVFSEFYEQYF. In DNA, the CDR3 is TGCGCCAGCAGCCAAGATGCCCTGGGGACTAGCGGGAGGGTTTTCTCAGAATTCTACGAGCAGTACTTC.

This clonotype has ten or more counts. CDR3 region: CSAGLQPLGTGVDEQFF. The CDR3 DNA reads as TGCAGTGCCGGACTTCAGCCCCTCGGGACAGGGGTCGATGAGCAGTTCTTC. The V and J genes are TRBV20-1 and TRBJ2-1, with 10 positions matching TRBD1. This CDR3 has 17 residues. V gave up 6 bases and J gave up 8 bases; unmatched junction bases: 19. Germline CDR1 DFQATT, CDR2 SNEGSKA (reference sequence).

This clonotype was observed many times. The chain links TRBV5-5 to TRBJ2-4, with D maybe TRBD2 (5 bases). CDR1 is SGHKS, CDR2 YYEKEE, per germline (reference sequence). The ends were cut back, 4 bases at V and 9 bases at J, with 14 bases in the middle. The CDR3 covers 13 residues. The CDR3 loop is CASSPTGWGIQYF. DNA of the CDR3: TGTGCCAGCAGCCCCACGGGGTGGGGCATTCAGTACTTC. Variable domain in full (rest from reference TRBV5-5 and TRBJ2-4): DAGVTQSPTHLIKTRGQQVTLRCSPISGHKSVSWYQQVLGQGPQFIFQYYEKEERGRGNFPDRFSARQFPNYSSELNVNALLLGDSALYLCASSPTGWGIQYFGAGTRLSVL.

At least ten counts were recorded for this clonotype. The chain uses TRBV7-2 and TRBJ2-5; D not certain. Germline CDR1 reads SGHTA; CDR2 reads FQGNSA. The CDR3 extends over 13 amino acids. V was shortened by 0 bases and J by 1 base, with 3 bases between the two germline ends. CDR3 in amino acids: CASSLAVQETQYF. Written as DNA, the CDR3 is TGTGCCAGCAGCTTAGCGGTCCAAGAGACCCAGTACTTC. Together with reference TRBV7-2 and TRBJ2-5, the CDR3 gives the full variable domain: GAGVSQSPSNKVTEKGKDVELRCDPISGHTALYWYRQSLGQGLEFLIYFQGNSAPDKSGLPSDRFSAERTGGSVSTLTIQRTQQEDSAVYLCASSLAVQETQYFGPGTRLLVL.

In regard to this clonotype: A clone one base away is much larger, so this may be a read error. This chain connects TRBV10-1 to TRBJ2-1; 8 bases align to TRBD2. Germline loops: CDR1 WNHNN, CDR2 SYGVQD (reference sequence). This CDR3 is built from 15 residues. J was trimmed by 7 bases and V by 6 bases; bases with no gene match: 11. CDR3 sequence (DNA): TGCGCCAGCAGCCGTGAATTAGCGGGAATGAATGAGCAGTTCTTC. Protein sequence: CASSRELAGMNEQFF.